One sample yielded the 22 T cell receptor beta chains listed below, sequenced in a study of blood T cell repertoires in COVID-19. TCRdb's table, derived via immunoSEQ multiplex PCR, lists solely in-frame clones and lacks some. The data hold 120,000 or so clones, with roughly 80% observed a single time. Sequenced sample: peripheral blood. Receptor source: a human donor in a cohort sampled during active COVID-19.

The CDR3 coding sequence is TGCGCCAGCAGCCAAGCTCAAGGGACAGGACGCACTGAAGCTTTCTTT. Amino acid sequence: CASSQAQGTGRTEAFF. V usage is TRBV4-1 and J usage is TRBJ1-1; TRBD1 matches 8 bases. The length of the CDR3 is 16 residues. Germline trimming cut 1 base from V and 4 bases from J; bases unmatched to any gene: 8. Germline-derived CDR1 and CDR2 are MGHRA and YSYEKL.

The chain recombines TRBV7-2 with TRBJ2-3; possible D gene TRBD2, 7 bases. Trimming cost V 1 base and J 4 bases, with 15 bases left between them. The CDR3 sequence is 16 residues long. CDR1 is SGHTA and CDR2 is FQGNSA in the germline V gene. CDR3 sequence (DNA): TGTGCCAGCAGCTTAGTGGGGGGGGCCGTCCCAGATACGCAGTATTTT. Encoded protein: CASSLVGGAVPDTQYF.

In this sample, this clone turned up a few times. Here the CDR3 DNA reads TGTGCCAGCAGTATTTCGGGGATCTACGAGCAGTACTTC. Its translation: CASSISGIYEQYF. The chain is built from TRBV28 and TRBJ2-7; possible D gene TRBD2, 5 bases. V was cut by 5 bases and J by 3 bases, with 11 bases left in between. The CDR3 runs to 13 residues. Germline assignment: CDR1 MDHEN and CDR2 SYDVKM.

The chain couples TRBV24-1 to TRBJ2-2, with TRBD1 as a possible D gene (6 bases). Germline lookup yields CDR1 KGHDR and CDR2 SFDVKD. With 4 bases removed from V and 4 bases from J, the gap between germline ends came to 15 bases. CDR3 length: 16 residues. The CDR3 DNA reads TGTGCCACCAGTGACAGCGTCGACAGGACCACCGGGGAGCTGTTTTTT. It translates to CATSDSVDRTTGELFF.

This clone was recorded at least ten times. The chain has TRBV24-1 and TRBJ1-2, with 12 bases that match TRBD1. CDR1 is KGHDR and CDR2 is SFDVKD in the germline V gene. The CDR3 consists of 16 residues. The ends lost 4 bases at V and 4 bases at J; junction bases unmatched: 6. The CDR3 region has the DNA TGTGCCACCAGTGACAAGGGACAGGGGGCCCTCTATGGCTACACCTTC. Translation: CATSDKGQGALYGYTF.

CDR3 in DNA: TGTGCCAGCGACAAACAGGGAAGTGGTCAGCCCCAGCATTTT. The encoded protein is CASDKQGSGQPQHF. The V call is TRBV28, the J call TRBJ1-5; perhaps TRBD1 as D (6 bases). V lost 8 bases to trimming and J lost 6 bases, with 17 bases between them. Germline-derived CDR1 and CDR2 are MDHEN and SYDVKM. This CDR3 is 14 amino acids long. The complete variable domain, with remaining parts taken from reference TRBV28 and TRBJ1-5, reads DVKVTQSSRYLVKRTGEKVFLECVQDMDHENMFWYRQDPGLGLRLIYFSYDVKMKEKGDIPEGYSVSREKKERFSLILESASTNQTSMYLCASDKQGSGQPQHFGDGTRLSIL.

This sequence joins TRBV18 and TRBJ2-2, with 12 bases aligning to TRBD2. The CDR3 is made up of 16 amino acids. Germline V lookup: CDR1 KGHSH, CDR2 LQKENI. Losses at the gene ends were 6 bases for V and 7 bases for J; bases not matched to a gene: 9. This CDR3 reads CASSPPSGGANGELFF. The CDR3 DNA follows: TGTGCCAGCTCCCCTCCTAGCGGGGGGGCCAACGGGGAGCTGTTTTTT.

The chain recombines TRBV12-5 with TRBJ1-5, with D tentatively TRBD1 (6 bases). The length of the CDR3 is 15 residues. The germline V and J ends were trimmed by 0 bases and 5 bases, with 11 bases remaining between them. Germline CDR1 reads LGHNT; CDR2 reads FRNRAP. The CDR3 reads CASGLVTGQDQPQHF. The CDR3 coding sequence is TGTGCTAGTGGTTTGGTAACAGGGCAGGATCAGCCCCAGCATTTT.

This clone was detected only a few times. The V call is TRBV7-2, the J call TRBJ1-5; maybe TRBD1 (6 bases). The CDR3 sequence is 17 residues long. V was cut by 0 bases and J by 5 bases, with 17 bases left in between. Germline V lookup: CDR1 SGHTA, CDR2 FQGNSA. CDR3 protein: CASSLAYSAGDHQPQHF. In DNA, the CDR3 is TGTGCCAGCAGCTTAGCGTATTCAGCAGGGGATCATCAGCCCCAGCATTTT. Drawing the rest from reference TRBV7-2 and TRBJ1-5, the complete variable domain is GAGVSQSPSNKVTEKGKDVELRCDPISGHTALYWYRQSLGQGLEFLIYFQGNSAPDKSGLPSDRFSAERTGGSVSTLTIQRTQQEDSAVYLCASSLAYSAGDHQPQHFGDGTRLSIL.

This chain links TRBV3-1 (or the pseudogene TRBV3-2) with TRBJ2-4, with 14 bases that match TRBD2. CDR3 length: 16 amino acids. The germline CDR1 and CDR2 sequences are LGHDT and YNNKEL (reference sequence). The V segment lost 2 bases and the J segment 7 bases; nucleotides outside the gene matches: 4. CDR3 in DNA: TGTGCCAGCAGCCAACGTTGGACTAGCGGGGGGAACATTCAGTACTTC. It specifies CASSQRWTSGGNIQYF.

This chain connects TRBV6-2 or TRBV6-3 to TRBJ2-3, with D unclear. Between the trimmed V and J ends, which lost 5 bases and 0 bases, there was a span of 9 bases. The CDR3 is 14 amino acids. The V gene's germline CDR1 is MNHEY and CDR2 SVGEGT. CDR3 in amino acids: CASSLGASTDTQYF. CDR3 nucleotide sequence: TGTGCCAGCAGTCTAGGTGCCAGCACAGATACGCAGTATTTT.

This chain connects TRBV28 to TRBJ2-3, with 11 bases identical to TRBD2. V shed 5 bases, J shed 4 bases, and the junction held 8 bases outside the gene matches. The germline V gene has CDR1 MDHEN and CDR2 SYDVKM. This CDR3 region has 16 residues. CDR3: CASSHQPGLAADTQYF. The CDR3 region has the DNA TGTGCCAGCAGTCACCAACCGGGACTAGCGGCAGATACGCAGTATTTT.

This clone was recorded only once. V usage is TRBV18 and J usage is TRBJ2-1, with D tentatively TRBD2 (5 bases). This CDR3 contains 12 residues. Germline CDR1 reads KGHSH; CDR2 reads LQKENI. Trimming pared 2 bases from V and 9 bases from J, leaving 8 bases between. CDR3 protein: CASSPTRGEQFF. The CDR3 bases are TGTGCCAGCTCACCAACTAGAGGTGAGCAGTTCTTC.

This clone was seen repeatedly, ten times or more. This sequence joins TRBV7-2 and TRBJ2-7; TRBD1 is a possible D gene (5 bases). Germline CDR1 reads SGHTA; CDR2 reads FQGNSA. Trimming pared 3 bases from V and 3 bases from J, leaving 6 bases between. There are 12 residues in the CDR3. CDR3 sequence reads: CASSFQGYEQYF. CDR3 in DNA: TGTGCCAGCAGCTTCCAGGGCTACGAGCAGTACTTC.

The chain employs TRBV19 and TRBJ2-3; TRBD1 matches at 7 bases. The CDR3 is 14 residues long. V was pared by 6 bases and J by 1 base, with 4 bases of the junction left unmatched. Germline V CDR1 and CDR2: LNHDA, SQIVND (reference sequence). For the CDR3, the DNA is TGTGCCAGTAGCATTACAGGGGGCACAGATACGCAGTATTTT. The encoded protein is CASSITGGTDTQYF.

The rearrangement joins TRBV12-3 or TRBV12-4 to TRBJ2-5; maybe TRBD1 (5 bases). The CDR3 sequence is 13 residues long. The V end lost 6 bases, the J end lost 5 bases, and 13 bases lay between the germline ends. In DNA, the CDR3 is TGTGCCAGCAGCGCCAACAGGATCGAGACCCAGTACTTC. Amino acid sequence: CASSANRIETQYF.

The CDR3 loop reads CASSLGGRGHVDTQYF. The CDR3 DNA is TGTGCCAGCAGCTTAGGCGGCAGGGGGCATGTTGATACGCAGTATTTT. This chain joins TRBV13 and TRBJ2-3, with 8 bases identical to TRBD1. The CDR3 loop spans 16 amino acids. The germline gives CDR1 PRHDT, CDR2 FYEKMQ (reference sequence). The V gene end was trimmed by 0 bases and the J gene end by 6 bases; junction bases not matched to a gene: 8.

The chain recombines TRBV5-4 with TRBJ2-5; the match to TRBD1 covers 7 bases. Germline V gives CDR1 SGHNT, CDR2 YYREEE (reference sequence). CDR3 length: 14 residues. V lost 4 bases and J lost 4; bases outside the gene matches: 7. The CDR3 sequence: CASSRDRWSETQYF. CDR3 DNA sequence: TGTGCCAGCAGCCGGGACAGATGGTCAGAGACCCAGTACTTC.

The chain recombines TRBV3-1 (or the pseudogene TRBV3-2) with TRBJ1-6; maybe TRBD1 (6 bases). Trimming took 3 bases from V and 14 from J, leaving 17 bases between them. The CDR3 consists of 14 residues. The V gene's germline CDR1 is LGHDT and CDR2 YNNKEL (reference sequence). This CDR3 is CASSQGTQGGSLHF. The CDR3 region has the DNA TGTGCCAGCAGCCAGGGGACACAGGGTGGTTCCCTCCACTTT.

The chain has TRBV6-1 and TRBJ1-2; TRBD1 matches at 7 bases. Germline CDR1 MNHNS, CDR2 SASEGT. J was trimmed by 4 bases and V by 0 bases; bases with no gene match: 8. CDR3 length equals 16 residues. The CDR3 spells CASSEAGGQRLYGYTF. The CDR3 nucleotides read TGTGCCAGCAGTGAAGCGGGGGGACAGAGACTCTATGGCTACACCTTC.

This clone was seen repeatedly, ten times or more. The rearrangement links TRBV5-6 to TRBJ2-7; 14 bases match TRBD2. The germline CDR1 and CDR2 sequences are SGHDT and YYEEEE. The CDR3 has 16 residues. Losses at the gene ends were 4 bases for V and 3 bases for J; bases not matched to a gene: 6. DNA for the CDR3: TGTGCCAGCAGCGGGACTAGCGGGAGTCTAATCTACGAGCAGTACTTC. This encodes CASSGTSGSLIYEQYF.

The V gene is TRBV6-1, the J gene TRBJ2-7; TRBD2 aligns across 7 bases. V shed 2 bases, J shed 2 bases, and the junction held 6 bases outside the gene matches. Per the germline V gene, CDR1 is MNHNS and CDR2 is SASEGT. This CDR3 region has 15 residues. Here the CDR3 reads CASSELGGSAYEQYF. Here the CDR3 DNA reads TGTGCCAGCAGTGAATTGGGGGGGAGCGCCTACGAGCAGTACTTC.